This T cell receptor (beta chain) was observed in a study of neurological immune-mediated disorders. Each CDR3 protein is one row after TCRdb ran MiXCR on the 5' RACE reads. The data show tens of thousands of distinct CDR3 sequences, less than 15% seen once. This clonotype was counted many times. Described time point: longitudinal time-point 2. With 2 bases removed from V and 1 base from J, the gap between germline ends came to 16 bases. Germline-derived CDR1 and CDR2 are LNHNV and YYDKDF (reference sequence). CDR3 length: 17 amino acids. Sample: PBMCs. This chain links TRBV15 with TRBJ2-3; tentatively, D is TRBD1 (5 bases). The source of this sequence is a female donor with HTLV-1-associated myelopathy (HAM/TSP). CDR3 loop: CATSRIPQGRGTDTQYF. The DNA for the CDR3 is TGTGCCACCAGCAGAATACCTCAGGGTCGGGGCACAGATACGCAGTATTTT.